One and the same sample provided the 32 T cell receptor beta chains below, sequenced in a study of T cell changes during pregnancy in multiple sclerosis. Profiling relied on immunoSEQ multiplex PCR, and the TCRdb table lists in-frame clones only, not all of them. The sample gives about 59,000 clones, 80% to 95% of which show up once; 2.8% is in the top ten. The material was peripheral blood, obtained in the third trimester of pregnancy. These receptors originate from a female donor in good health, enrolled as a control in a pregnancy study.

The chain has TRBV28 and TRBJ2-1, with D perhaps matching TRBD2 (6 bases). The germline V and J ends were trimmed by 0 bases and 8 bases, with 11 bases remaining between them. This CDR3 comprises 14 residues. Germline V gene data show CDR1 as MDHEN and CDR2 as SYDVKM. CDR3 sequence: CASSLWAGEDEQFF. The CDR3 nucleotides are TGTGCCAGCAGTTTATGGGCCGGGGAGGATGAGCAGTTCTTC.

DNA for the CDR3: TGTGCCAGCAGCTTGAACAGCGGGAGGGCCTACAATGAGCAGTTCTTC. This codes for CASSLNSGRAYNEQFF. The rearrangement uses TRBV11-3 and TRBJ2-1; 10 nucleotides align to TRBD2. CDR3 length: 16 amino acids. With V trimmed by 3 bases and J by 2 bases, 4 bases remained unmatched. CDR1 SGHNT and CDR2 YENEEA come from the germline V gene.

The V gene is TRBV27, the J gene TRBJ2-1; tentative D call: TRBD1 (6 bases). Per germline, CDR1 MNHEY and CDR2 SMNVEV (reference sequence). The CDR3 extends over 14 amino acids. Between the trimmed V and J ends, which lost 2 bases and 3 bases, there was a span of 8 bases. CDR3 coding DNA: TGTGCCAGCAGTTTAAACAGGGTCTACAATGAGCAGTTCTTC. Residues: CASSLNRVYNEQFF.

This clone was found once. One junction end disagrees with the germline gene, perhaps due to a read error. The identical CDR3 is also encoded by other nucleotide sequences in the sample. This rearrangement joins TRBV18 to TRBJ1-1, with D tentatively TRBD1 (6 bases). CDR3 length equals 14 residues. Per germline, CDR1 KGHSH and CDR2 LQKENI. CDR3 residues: CASSRGHLNTEAFF. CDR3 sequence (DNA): TGCGCCAGCTCACGGGGACATTTGAACACTGAAGCTTTCTTT.

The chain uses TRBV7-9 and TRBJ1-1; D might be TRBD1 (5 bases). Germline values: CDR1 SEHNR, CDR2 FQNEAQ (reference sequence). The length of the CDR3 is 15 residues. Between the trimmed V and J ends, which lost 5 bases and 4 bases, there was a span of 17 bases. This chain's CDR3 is CASSPLGPLGTEAFF. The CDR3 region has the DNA TGTGCCAGCAGCCCATTGGGGCCCCTGGGCACTGAAGCTTTCTTT.

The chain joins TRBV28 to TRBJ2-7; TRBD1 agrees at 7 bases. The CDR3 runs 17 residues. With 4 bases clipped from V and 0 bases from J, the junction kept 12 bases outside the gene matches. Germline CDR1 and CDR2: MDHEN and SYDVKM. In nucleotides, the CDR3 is TGTGCCAGCAGTTGGGGGATGGGCAGGGGGACCTCCTACGAGCAGTACTTC. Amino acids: CASSWGMGRGTSYEQYF.

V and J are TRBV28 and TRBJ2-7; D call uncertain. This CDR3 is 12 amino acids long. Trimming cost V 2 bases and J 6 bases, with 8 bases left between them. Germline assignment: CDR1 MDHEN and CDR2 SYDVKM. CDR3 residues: CASSLQFSEQYF. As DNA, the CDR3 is TGTGCCAGCAGTTTACAGTTCTCCGAGCAGTACTTC.

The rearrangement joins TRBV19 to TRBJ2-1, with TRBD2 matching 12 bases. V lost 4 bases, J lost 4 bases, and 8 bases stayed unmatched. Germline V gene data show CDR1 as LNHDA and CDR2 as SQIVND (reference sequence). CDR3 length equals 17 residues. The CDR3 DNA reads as TGTGCCAGTAGTACGCTGCGACTAGCGGGGGATTACAATGAGCAGTTCTTC. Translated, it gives CASSTLRLAGDYNEQFF.

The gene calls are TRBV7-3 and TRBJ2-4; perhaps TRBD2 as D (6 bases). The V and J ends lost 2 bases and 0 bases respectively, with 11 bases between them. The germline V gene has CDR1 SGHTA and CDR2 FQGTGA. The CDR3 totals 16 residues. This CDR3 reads CASSLGQGGAKNIQYF. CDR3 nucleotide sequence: TGTGCCAGCAGCTTAGGGCAGGGAGGAGCCAAAAACATTCAGTACTTC.

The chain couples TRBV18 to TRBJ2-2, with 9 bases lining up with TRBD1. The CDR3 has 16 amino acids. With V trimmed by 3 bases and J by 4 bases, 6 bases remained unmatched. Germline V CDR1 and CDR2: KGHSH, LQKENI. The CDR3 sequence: CASSPPGQGTTGELFF. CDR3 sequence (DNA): TGTGCCAGCTCACCTCCGGGACAGGGAACCACCGGGGAGCTGTTTTTT.

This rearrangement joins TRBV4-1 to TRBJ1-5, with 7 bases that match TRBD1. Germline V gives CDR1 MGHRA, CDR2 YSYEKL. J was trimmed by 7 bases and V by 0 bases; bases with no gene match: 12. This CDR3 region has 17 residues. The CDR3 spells CASSQESLRQGGQPQHF. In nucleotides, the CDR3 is TGCGCCAGCAGCCAAGAATCTCTCCGACAGGGTGGACAGCCCCAGCATTTT.

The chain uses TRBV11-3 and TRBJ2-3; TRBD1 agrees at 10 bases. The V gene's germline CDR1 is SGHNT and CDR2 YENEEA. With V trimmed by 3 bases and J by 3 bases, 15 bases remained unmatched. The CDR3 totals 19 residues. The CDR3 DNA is TGTGCCAGCAGCTTTCATCATCCTCCGGACAGGGGGGTGACAGATACGCAGTATTTT. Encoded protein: CASSFHHPPDRGVTDTQYF.

The CDR3 sequence: CASSLDTSKGRGYTF. DNA of the CDR3: TGTGCCAGCAGCTTAGACACTTCTAAGGGGCGAGGCTACACCTTC. The V gene is TRBV7-2, the J gene TRBJ1-2; TRBD1 is a possible D gene (5 bases). The CDR3 contains 15 residues. In germline, CDR1 is SGHTA, CDR2 FQGNSA. V was clipped by 1 base and J by 8 bases, with 17 bases between them.

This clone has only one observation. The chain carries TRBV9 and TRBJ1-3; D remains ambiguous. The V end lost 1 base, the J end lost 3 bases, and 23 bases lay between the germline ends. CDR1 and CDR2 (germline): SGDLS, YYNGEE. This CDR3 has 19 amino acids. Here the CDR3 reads CASSVYSLNWAGNGNTIYF. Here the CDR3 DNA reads TGTGCCAGCAGCGTATACTCCCTCAACTGGGCCGGGAATGGAAACACCATATATTTT.

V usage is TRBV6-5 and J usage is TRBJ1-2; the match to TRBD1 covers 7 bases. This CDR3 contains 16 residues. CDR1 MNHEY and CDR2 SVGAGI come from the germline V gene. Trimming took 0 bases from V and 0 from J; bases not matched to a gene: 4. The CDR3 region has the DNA TGTGCCAGCAGTTACTCAGGGGGCGACACTAACTATGGCTACACCTTC. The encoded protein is CASSYSGGDTNYGYTF.

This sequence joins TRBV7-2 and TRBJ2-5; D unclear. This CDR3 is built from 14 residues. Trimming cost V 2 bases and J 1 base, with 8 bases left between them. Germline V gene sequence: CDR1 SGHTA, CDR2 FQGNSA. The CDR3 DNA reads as TGTGCCAGCAGCTTATGGTCTACCCAAGAGACCCAGTACTTC. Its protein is CASSLWSTQETQYF.

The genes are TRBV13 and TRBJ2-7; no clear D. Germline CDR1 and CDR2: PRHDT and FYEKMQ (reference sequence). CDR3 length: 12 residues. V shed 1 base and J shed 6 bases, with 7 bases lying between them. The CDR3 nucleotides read TGTGCCAGCAGCTTAGCCCCCTCCGAGCAGTACTTC. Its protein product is CASSLAPSEQYF.

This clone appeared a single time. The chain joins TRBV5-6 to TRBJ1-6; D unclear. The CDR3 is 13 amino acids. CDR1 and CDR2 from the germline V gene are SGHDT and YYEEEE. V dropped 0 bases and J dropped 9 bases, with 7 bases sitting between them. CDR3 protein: CASSLGPGSPLHF. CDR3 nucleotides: TGTGCCAGCAGCTTGGGGCCGGGTTCACCCCTCCACTTT.

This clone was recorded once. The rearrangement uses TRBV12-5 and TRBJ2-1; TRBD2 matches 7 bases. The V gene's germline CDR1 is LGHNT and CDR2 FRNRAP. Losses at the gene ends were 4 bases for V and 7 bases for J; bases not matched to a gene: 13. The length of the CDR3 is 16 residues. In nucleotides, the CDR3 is TGTGCTAGTGGTTCAAAAGCGGGAACTTTTGGGAATGAGCAGTTCTTC. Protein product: CASGSKAGTFGNEQFF.

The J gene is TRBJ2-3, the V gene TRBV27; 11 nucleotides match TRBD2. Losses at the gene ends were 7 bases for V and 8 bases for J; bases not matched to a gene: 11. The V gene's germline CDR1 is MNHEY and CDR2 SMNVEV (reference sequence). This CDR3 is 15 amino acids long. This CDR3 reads CASIGLAGRYRTQYF. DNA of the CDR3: TGTGCCAGCATCGGACTAGCGGGTCGGTATCGTACGCAGTATTTT.

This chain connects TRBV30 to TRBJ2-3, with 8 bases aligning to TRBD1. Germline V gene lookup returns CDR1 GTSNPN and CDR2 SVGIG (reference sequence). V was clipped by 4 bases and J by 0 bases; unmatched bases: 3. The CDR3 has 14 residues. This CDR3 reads CAWTTGVSTDTQYF. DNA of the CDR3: TGTGCCTGGACGACAGGGGTAAGCACAGATACGCAGTATTTT.

This chain's CDR3 is CASRDSSTTEAFF. CDR3 nucleotides: TGTGCCAGCAGAGACAGTTCTACCACTGAAGCTTTCTTT. The chain joins TRBV28 to TRBJ1-1, with a weak D call TRBD1 (5 bases). Per the germline V gene, CDR1 is MDHEN and CDR2 is SYDVKM. Trimming shortened V by 6 bases and J by 4 bases, and 12 bases separated the two germline ends. The CDR3 length is 13 residues.

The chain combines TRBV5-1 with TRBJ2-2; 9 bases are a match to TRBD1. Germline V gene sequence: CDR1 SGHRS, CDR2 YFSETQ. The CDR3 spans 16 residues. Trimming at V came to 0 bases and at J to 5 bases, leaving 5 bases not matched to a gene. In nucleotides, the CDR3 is TGCGCCAGCAGCTTGGAAACAGGGGGCAGAACCGGGGAGCTGTTTTTT. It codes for CASSLETGGRTGELFF.

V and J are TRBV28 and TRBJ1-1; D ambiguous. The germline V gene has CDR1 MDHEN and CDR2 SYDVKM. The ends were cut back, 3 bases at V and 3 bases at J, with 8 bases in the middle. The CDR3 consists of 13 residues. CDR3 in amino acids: CASSFIQYTEAFF. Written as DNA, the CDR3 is TGTGCCAGCAGTTTCATCCAATACACTGAAGCTTTCTTT. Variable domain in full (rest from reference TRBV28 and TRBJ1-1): DVKVTQSSRYLVKRTGEKVFLECVQDMDHENMFWYRQDPGLGLRLIYFSYDVKMKEKGDIPEGYSVSREKKERFSLILESASTNQTSMYLCASSFIQYTEAFFGQGTRLTVV.

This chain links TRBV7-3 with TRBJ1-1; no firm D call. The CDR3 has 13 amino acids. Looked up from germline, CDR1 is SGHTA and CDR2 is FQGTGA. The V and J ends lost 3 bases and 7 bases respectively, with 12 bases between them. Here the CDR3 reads CASSFVPGIEAFF. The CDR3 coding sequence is TGTGCCAGCAGCTTCGTGCCGGGGATTGAAGCTTTCTTT.

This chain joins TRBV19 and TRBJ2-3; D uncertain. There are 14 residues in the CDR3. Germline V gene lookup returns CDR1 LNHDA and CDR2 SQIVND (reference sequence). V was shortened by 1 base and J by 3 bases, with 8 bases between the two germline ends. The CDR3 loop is CASSIGPTTDTQYF. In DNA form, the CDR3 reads TGTGCCAGTAGTATAGGGCCCACGACAGATACGCAGTATTTT.

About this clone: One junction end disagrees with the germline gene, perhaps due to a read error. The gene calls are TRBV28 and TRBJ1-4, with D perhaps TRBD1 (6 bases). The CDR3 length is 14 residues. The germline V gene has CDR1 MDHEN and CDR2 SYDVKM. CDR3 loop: CATSWGQSNEKLFF. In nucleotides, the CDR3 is TGTGCCACCAGTTGGGGACAAAGTAATGAAAAACTGTTTTTT.

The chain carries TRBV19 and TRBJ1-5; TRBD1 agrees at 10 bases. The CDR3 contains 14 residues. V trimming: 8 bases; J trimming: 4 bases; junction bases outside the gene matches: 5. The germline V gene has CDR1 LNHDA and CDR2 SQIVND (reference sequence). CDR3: CASSGTGENQPQHF. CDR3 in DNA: TGTGCCAGTTCCGGGACAGGGGAAAATCAGCCCCAGCATTTT.

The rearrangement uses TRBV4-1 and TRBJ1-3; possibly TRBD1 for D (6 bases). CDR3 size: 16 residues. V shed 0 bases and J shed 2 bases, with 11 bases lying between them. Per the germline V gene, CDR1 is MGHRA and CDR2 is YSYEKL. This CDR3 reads CASSQDSRQAGNTIYF. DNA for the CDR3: TGCGCCAGCAGCCAAGACTCTAGACAGGCTGGAAACACCATATATTTT.

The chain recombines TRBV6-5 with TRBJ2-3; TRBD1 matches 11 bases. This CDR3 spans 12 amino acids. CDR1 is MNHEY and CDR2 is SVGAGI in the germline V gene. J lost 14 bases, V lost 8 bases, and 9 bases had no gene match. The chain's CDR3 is CASRGTGGTGYF. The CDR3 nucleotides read TGTGCCAGCCGGGGGACAGGGGGGACGGGGTATTTT.

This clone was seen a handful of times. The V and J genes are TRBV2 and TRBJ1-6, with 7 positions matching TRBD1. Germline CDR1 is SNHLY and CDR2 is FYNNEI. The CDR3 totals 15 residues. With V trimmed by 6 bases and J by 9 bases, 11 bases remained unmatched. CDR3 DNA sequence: TGTGCCAGCAGCGTCGGGACAGACTTGAGTTCACCCCTCCACTTT. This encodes CASSVGTDLSSPLHF.

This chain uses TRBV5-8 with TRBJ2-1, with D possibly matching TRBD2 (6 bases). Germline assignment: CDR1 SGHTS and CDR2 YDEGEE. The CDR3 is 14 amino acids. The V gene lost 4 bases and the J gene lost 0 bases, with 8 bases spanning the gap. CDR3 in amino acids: CASSREFSYNEQFF. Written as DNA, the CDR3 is TGTGCCAGCAGCCGGGAGTTCTCCTACAATGAGCAGTTCTTC.